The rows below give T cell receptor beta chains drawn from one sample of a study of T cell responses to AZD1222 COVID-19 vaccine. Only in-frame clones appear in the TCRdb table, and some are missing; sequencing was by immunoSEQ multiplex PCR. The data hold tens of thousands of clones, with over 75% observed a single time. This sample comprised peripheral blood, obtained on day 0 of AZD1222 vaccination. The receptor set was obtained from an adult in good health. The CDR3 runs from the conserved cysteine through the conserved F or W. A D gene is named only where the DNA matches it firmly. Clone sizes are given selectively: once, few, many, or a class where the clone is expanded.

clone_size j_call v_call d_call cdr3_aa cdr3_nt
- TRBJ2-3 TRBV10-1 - CASSESRGHADTQYF TGCGCCAGCAGTGAGTCGAGGGGCCACGCAGATACGCAGTATTTT
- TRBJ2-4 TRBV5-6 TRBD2 CASSLGRGGRGIQYF TGTGCCAGCAGCTTGGGACGCGGGGGGCGAGGAATTCAGTACTTC
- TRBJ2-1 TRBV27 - CASSLSPAASDEQFF TGTGCCAGCAGTTTATCCCCTGCTGCTAGCGATGAGCAGTTCTTC
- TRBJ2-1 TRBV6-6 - CASSYQGSVYNEQFF TGTGCCAGCAGTTACCAGGGGTCGGTTTACAATGAGCAGTTCTTC
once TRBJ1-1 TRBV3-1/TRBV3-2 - CASSPSRGRTTEAFF TGTGCCAGCAGCCCCAGCCGAGGACGAACCACTGAAGCTTTCTTT
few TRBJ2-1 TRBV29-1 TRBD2 CSVEGTSKHEQFF TGCAGCGTTGAAGGGACTAGCAAACATGAGCAGTTCTTC
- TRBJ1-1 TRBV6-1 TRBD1 CASSETGGLTNTEAFF TGTGCCAGCAGCGAAACAGGGGGTTTAACGAACACTGAAGCTTTCTTT
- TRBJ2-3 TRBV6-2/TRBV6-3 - CASSYSGGGTQYF TGTGCCAGCAGTTACTCTGGGGGAGGTACGCAGTATTTT
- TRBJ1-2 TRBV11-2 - CASSRDRSGYGYTF TGTGCCAGCAGCCGCGACAGGAGCGGCTATGGCTACACCTTC
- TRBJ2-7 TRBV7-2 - CASSPHSSAGPLEQYF TGTGCCAGCAGCCCCCACTCATCTGCCGGTCCTCTCGAGCAGTACTTC
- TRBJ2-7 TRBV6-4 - CASSPEWGHEQYF TGTGCCAGCAGTCCCGAGTGGGGCCACGAGCAGTACTTC
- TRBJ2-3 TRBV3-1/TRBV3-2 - CASSQGGDTDTQYF TGTGCCAGCAGCCAAGGGGGAGACACAGATACGCAGTATTTT
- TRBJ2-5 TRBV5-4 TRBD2 CASSLNSGGAETQYF TGTGCCAGCAGCTTGAATAGCGGGGGGGCGGAGACCCAGTACTTC
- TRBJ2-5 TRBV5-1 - CASSVYHGGEETQYF TGCGCCAGCAGCGTTTACCACGGTGGCGAAGAGACCCAGTACTTC
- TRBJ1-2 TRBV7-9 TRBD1 CASSLAGQGPSNYGYTF TGTGCCAGCAGCCTAGCGGGACAGGGTCCTTCTAATTATGGCTACACCTTC
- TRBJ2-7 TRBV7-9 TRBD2 CASSLGLAGREQYF TGTGCCAGCAGCTTAGGACTAGCGGGAAGGGAGCAGTACTTC
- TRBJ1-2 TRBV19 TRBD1 CASSTRTGDGYTF TGTGCCAGTAGTACCCGGACAGGGGATGGCTACACCTTC
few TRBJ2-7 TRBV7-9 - CASSLTAQNEQYF TGTGCCAGCAGCTTAACAGCCCAGAACGAGCAGTACTTC
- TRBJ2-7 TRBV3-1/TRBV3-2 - CASSHLREREQYF TGTGCCAGCAGCCATCTCCGGGAACGAGAGCAGTACTTC
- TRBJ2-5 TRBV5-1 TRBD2 CASSFGASGRGETQYF TGCGCCAGCAGCTTTGGTGCCAGCGGGAGAGGAGAGACCCAGTACTTC
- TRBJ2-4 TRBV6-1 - CASSVKGTKGFLTKNIQYF TGTGCCAGCAGTGTAAAGGGGACAAAAGGGTTCCTAACCAAAAACATTCAGTACTTC
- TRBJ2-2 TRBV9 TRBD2 CASSVERLAGQNTGELFF TGTGCCAGCAGCGTAGAGCGACTAGCGGGGCAGAACACCGGGGAGCTGTTTTTT
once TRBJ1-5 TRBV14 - CASSLWGADQPQHF TGTGCCAGCAGCCTCTGGGGGGCCGATCAGCCCCAGCATTTT
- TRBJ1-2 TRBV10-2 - CASSDYWFDGYTF TGCGCCAGCAGTGATTATTGGTTTGATGGCTACACCTTC
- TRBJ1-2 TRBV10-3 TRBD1 CAISAGQGDYGYTF TGTGCCATCAGTGCGGGACAGGGGGATTATGGCTACACCTTC